This T cell receptor (beta chain) derives from a study of T cell repertoires in cytomegalovirus infection. Whole-study context: As its CMV epitopes, the study selected recently identified HLA-C-restricted and well-studied HLA-B-restricted targets. In public TCR beta signatures, there were indications of both CMV infection and matching HLA type.

Regarding this clonotype: The antigen is unknown.

Findings of the study overall: Accumulated public TCR beta family frequency recognized individuals carrying CMV together with the relevant HLA. Dominant in the ex vivo response were TCR beta clonotypes restricted by HLA-C and specific for CMV.

Germline CDR1 is MNHEY and CDR2 is SVGAGI. Trimming took 2 bases from V and 4 from J, leaving 12 bases between them. This CDR3 contains 15 residues. TCRdb re-called the reads with MiXCR, one entry per CDR3 protein. The sample records roughly 920,000 distinct CDR3 sequences, more than 25% being singletons. Sequences were derived from cultured CD8+ T cells from PBMCs, sampled from culture after CMV antigen stimulation. The chain joins TRBV6-5 to TRBJ2-1; the D gene could be TRBD1 or TRBD2 (5 bases each). This sequence was found in a human donor in good health (CMV status not recorded). Some clones in this sample may be carry-over from other donors' samples. The CDR3 protein is CASSYVGTPYNEQFF. The CDR3 nucleotides read TGTGCCAGCAGTTACGTGGGGACGCCTTACAATGAGCAGTTCTTC.